These T cell receptor beta chains were read from a single sample in a study of tumour-infiltrating T cells in Burkitt lymphoma. This table comes from immunoSEQ multiplex PCR, and its TCRdb copy is limited to in-frame clones, with some not included. In the table there are several thousand clones, 13% to 15% of which are singletons. The sample comprised tumor tissue. Every receptor here comes from a human donor with Burkitt lymphoma. CDR3s include the opening cysteine and the closing phenylalanine or tryptophan. Fields, in order: CDR3 length, J gene, V gene, CDR3 protein.

>14|TRBJ2-7|TRBV11-1
CASRAGDPSYEQYF
>17|TRBJ1-5|TRBV6-4
CASIAVRNRDRVQPQHF
>13|TRBJ2-7|TRBV30
CAWSVLDRAPQYF
>15|TRBJ1-6|TRBV7-9
CASSLGADRRSPLHF
>16|TRBJ2-1|TRBV15
CTTRPSGTPTYNEQFF
>15|TRBJ1-5|TRBV5-1
CASSLRTGGDQPQHF
>15|TRBJ2-3|TRBV6-6
CATTNRGLGTDTQYF
>15|NA|TRBV29-1
CSVEEELAGVYEQYF
>12|TRBJ2-1|TRBV2
CASRTGSNEQFF
>15|TRBJ1-1|TRBV15
CATSRGRGTEDEAFF
>13|TRBJ1-1|TRBV27
CASSWGADTEAFF
>16|TRBJ1-4|TRBV11-3
CASRLSGYATNEKLFF
>12|TRBJ1-3|TRBV7-2
CASSLGGNIIYF
>16|TRBJ1-1|TRBV7-3
CASSLAGQGAVTEAFF
>12|TRBJ1-1|TRBV18
CASSPDSTEAFF
>14|TRBJ1-1|TRBV6-1
CASSMGQGKTEAFF
>12|TRBJ2-5|TRBV5-1
CASSAQQETQYF
>14|TRBJ2-3|TRBV27
CASRPGSFTDTQYF
>15|TRBJ2-1|TRBV19
CASSPGTSGKNEQFF
>11|TRBJ1-2|TRBV28
CASFWMYGYTF
>11|TRBJ2-5|TRBV20-1
CSAMEQETQYF
>15|TRBJ2-7|TRBV19
CASSTLQISPLEQYF
>13|TRBJ1-2|TRBV30
CAWSVRTGHGYTF
>13|TRBJ1-5|TRBV4-1
CASSQGQNQPQHF
>15|TRBJ2-1|TRBV10-3
CAISAGGQGYNEQFF
>13|TRBJ2-7|TRBV28
CASKAGGNYEQYF
>14|TRBJ1-1|TRBV9
CASSVAAGYTEAFF
>17|TRBJ2-3|TRBV5-4
CASSKGLAGGKSDTQYF
>16|TRBJ2-2|TRBV5-6
CASSPRGDRGPGELFF
>16|TRBJ2-3|TRBV6-4
CASSDSEQSSTDTQYF
>15|TRBJ1-1|TRBV28
CASSKLWTGGRGAFF
>15|TRBJ2-1|TRBV5-1
CASRLGLAENNEQFF
>14|TRBJ1-2|TRBV30
CAWSVRQGDYGYTF
>12|TRBJ2-3|TRBV7-6
CASQGNTDTQYF
>13|TRBJ2-1|TRBV29-1
CSAETTSMNKQFF
>13|TRBJ2-1|TRBV7-6
CASSVGTYNEQFF
>14|TRBJ2-7|TRBV19
CASSRTGDSYEQYF
>12|TRBJ2-5|TRBV30
CACRDRKETQYF
>13|TRBJ2-3|TRBV4-2
CASSQGRGDTQYF
>13|TRBJ1-1|TRBV6-1
CASSEPVNTEAFF
>17|TRBJ2-1|TRBV14
CASSKPWGQGLTHEQFF
>13|TRBJ2-7|TRBV5-4
CASSPGTVYEQYF
>17|TRBJ1-3|TRBV15
CATSRGPADRPGNTIYF
>15|TRBJ1-4|TRBV9
CASSVDFGGAGKLFF
>15|TRBJ2-1|TRBV7-8
CASSPRGVSYNEQFF